The present TCR beta chain was sequenced within a study of beta chain features in type 1 diabetes (dated by TCRdb to the late 2010s). Concerning the study at large: Patients and healthy donors did not differ in mean age, gender distribution, total cell number or subset yield. A total of roughly 100 million sorted cells were examined across all samples, and RNA yield correlated strongly with the number of cells per subset. The study compared the TCRB repertoires of sorted circulating CD4+ T cell subsets in recently diagnosed type 1 diabetes patients with those in matched healthy donors. Naive and central memory subsets were obtained from all 28 donors, but regulatory and stem cell-like memory subsets were isolated from only 8 patients and roughly 8 healthy donors.

General conclusions and limits of the study: HLA sub-analyses involved small numbers of individuals, so any influence of HLA type on TCRB rearrangement remained unresolved. A moderate but significant shortening of TCRB CDR3 length was observed in type 1 diabetes patients in all four CD4+ subsets. PCR might favor shorter templates, but patient and control samples were amplified and corrected together, so any skew would affect both groups equally. Patients with type 1 diabetes made fewer insertions and deleted more nucleotides at VDJ recombination sites, implying thymic rearrangement abnormalities. The naive, central memory and regulatory TCRB repertoires appeared to resemble one another more closely among patients than among healthy donors. Sequencing cDNA rather than genomic DNA could over-represent highly expressing activated cells, although activation and CD3 levels did not differ between groups.

CDR1 and CDR2, per the germline V gene (reference sequence), are DFQATT and SNEGSKA. The CDR3 numbers 11 residues from cysteine through phenylalanine. The entry retains the CDR3 DNA only, 33 bases that are in frame from base 1. V sheds 6 bases and J sheds 6 bases, leaving 12 bases between their ends. From each donor, a single peripheral blood sample of about 100 mL on average was drawn into heparinised tubes. A BD FACSAria II and a panel including CD45RO, CCR7, CD25, CD127, CD95 and CD27 were used to sort naive, central memory, regulatory and stem cell-like memory CD4+ T cells. A purity above 98% was achieved for all sorted populations. PBMCs were isolated immediately by Lymphoprep density gradient centrifugation and stained directly without culture. So that batch effects would be minimized, each experiment stained and sorted samples in pairs, pairing one healthy donor with one patient. This clone has more than one count but fewer than ten. Which antigen it targets is not known. Base qualities are not at hand, and no much larger clone is one base apart.

All of the isolated RNA was reverse transcribed with the High Capacity cDNA Reverse Transcription Kit, so expressed TCRB transcripts were sequenced. Deep immunoSEQ sequencing was applied to naive, central memory and regulatory T cell samples, giving an average of approximately 4 million total reads per sample. Sorted cells were lysed in RLT buffer and RNA was extracted with DNase-treated RNeasy Micro or Mini kits, depending on cell number. Each cell subset was processed on its own to prevent cross-contamination, while patient and healthy donor samples were processed together. Using the immunoSEQ multiplex PCR, TCRB sequences were amplified from cDNA into 87-bp fragments spanning the CDR3 region. Sequencing of the amplicons was done on the Illumina HiSeq platform. Under the source paper's analysis protocol: PCR bias was computationally corrected using synthetic template baselines, reads within Hamming distance 2 were collapsed, and singletons that could not be merged were discarded. By aligning reads against IMGT, V, D and J genes, CDR3 length, and insertions or deletions at six rearrangement sites were assigned. Within each subset, clonotype counts were normalized to sorted cell number, after which true diversity and Gini coefficients were computed with the tcR R package. The overlap coefficient, calculated on TCRB nucleotide sequences, was used to quantify repertoire sharing. Out-of-frame TCRB sequences from naive cells were analyzed to stand in for the pre-selection repertoire. TCRdb limited this immuneACCESS table to in-frame rearrangements with V and J called. A share of clones is missing; checked studies link under half to unresolved V genes, and the rest is unexplained. The V and J calls and clone size were taken over from that table, and D and trimming were inferred from the DNA. This sample has 240,000 or so clones in its table, and around 14% of those were observed once. The leading ten clones occupy approximately 0.02% of the sample.

This TCR came from a man aged 25 to 45 with type 1 diabetes. Sequenced input: naive CD4+ T cells from blood. This specimen's cell subset or site label, interpreted: true naive CD4+ T cells. The chain uses TRBV20-1 and TRBJ2-7; the D gene is perhaps TRBD2, on 6 matching bases. The CDR3 region: CSATGGIEQYF. The bases are TGCAGTGCAACAGGAGGGATCGAGCAGTACTTC.